Sequencing of this T cell receptor (beta chain) was carried out in a study of blood T cells in healthy people across ages. The authors ran a second PCR of about 6 to 11 cycles using a sample-barcoded 5' primer and a J-beta primer mix. Through a template-switch adaptor with 12 random nucleotides, each cDNA molecule received a tag. Per-sample output comprised a minimum of 2.5 million paired-end reads containing CDR3. MiXCR was run by TCRdb on the 5' RACE reads, yielding one entry per CDR3 protein. Among approximately 1.5 million distinct CDR3 sequences listed, 42% were seen once. The sequence derives from a woman aged 18-29 years in good health. Source material: blood.

The CDR3 loop reads CASSSNRVPSTEQYF. The DNA for the CDR3 is TGTGCCAGCAGTTCTAATCGTGTACCATCAACTGAGCAGTACTTC. The V and J genes are TRBV7-8 and TRBJ2-4; no firm D call. The ends were cut back, 6 bases at V and 13 bases at J, with 25 bases in the middle. Looked up from germline, CDR1 is SGHVS and CDR2 is FQNEAQ. The CDR3 is 15 residues long.